This entry lists 26 T cell receptor beta chains sequenced from one sample in a study of blood T cell repertoires in COVID-19. Clones were read by immunoSEQ multiplex PCR, and TCRdb kept only the in-frame ones, dropping some. The sample lists 95,000 to 150,000 clones; about 83% were seen once. Sequences were obtained from peripheral blood. These receptors were collected from a man aged 80 or over with active or convalescent COVID-19.

In its sample, this clone was seen once. The chain recombines TRBV11-2 with TRBJ2-6, with D perhaps matching TRBD2 (5 bases). Trimming pared 5 bases from V and 2 bases from J, leaving 19 bases between. This CDR3 contains 18 residues. CDR1 and CDR2 from the germline V gene are SGHAT and FQNNGV. CDR3 in DNA: TGTGCCAGCAGCCCTGGCGCTCGGGAACTAGCTGGGGCCAACGTCCTGACTTTC. Protein product: CASSPGARELAGANVLTF.

The sample holds one count of this clone. The chain employs TRBV7-9 and TRBJ2-7; D is uncertain. Germline V lookup: CDR1 SEHNR, CDR2 FQNEAQ (reference sequence). CDR3 length: 12 amino acids. Trimming took 3 bases from V and 3 from J, leaving 6 bases between them. CDR3 amino acids: CASSFGVYEQYF. CDR3 in DNA: TGTGCCAGCAGCTTCGGAGTCTACGAGCAGTACTTC.

Only a few counts were recorded for this clone. The V gene is TRBV4-1, the J gene TRBJ2-7, with D tentatively TRBD1 (5 bases). V dropped 3 bases and J dropped 0 bases, with 6 bases sitting between them. The germline CDR1 and CDR2 sequences are MGHRA and YSYEKL. The CDR3 runs to 13 residues. The CDR3, as DNA: TGCGCCAGCAGCCAGGACAACTCCTACGAGCAGTACTTC. The encoded protein is CASSQDNSYEQYF.

This clone was observed a handful of times. The chain uses TRBV14 and TRBJ1-6; 9 positions agree with TRBD1. There are 14 residues in the CDR3. Looked up from germline, CDR1 is SGHDN and CDR2 is FVKESK. V lost 1 base to trimming and J lost 11 bases; unmatched junction nucleotides: 3. CDR3 coding DNA: TGTGCCAGCAGCCAAGGTGGGACAGGGCCACCCCTCCACTTT. Translation: CASSQGGTGPPLHF. The full variable domain, rest sourced from reference TRBV14 and TRBJ1-6, is EAGVTQFPSHSVIEKGQTVTLRCDPISGHDNLYWYRRVMGKEIKFLLHFVKESKQDESGMPNNRFLAERTGGTYSTLKVQPAELEDSGVYFCASSQGGTGPPLHFGNGTRLTVT.

This clone turned up a few times. The chain joins TRBV5-1 to TRBJ1-2; D might be TRBD1 (5 bases). CDR3 size: 14 residues. Between the trimmed V and J ends, which lost 0 bases and 2 bases, there was a span of 8 bases. The germline CDR1 and CDR2 sequences are SGHRS and YFSETQ. CDR3 in amino acids: CASSLDWGNYGYTF. The CDR3, as DNA: TGCGCCAGCAGCTTGGACTGGGGCAACTATGGCTACACCTTC.

The chain carries TRBV4-3 and TRBJ2-3, with D perhaps TRBD2 (6 bases). Germline loops: CDR1 LGHNA, CDR2 YSLEER. V lost 0 bases and J 2 bases, leaving 24 bases between the germline ends. This CDR3 region has 20 residues. CDR3 sequence: CASSQEAKSGTGGYTDTQYF. In DNA, the CDR3 is TGCGCCAGCAGCCAAGAAGCCAAGTCCGGGACTGGAGGGTACACAGATACGCAGTATTTT.

The genes are TRBV2 and TRBJ2-2; 7 nucleotides align to TRBD1. The CDR3 spans 16 residues. Germline CDR1 and CDR2: SNHLY and FYNNEI. V shed 2 bases and J 6 bases; nucleotides not matched to a gene: 9. The CDR3, as DNA: TGTGCCAGCAGTGAATCGAAGGGGGCGATTCCCGGGGAGCTGTTTTTT. Protein: CASSESKGAIPGELFF. Combining the CDR3 with reference TRBV2 and TRBJ2-2 gives the whole variable domain EPEVTQTPSHQVTQMGQEVILRCVPISNHLYFYWYRQILGQKVEFLVSFYNNEISEKSEIFDDQFSVERPDGSNFTLKIRSTKLEDSAMYFCASSESKGAIPGELFFGEGSRLTVL.

V is TRBV11-2 and J is TRBJ2-7; 7 nucleotides align to TRBD1. The V and J ends lost 5 bases and 7 bases, in that order; junction bases with no gene match: 8. The CDR3 spans 13 residues. The germline gives CDR1 SGHAT, CDR2 FQNNGV. The CDR3 here is CASSLILRGEQYF. The CDR3 region has the DNA TGTGCCAGCAGCCTCATACTCAGGGGGGAGCAGTACTTC.

As concerns this clone: At one end, the junction sequence differs from germline, possibly due to a read error. Other DNA variants within this sample encode the same CDR3. V gene TRBV7-2 combines with J gene TRBJ1-5, with TRBD1 matching over 8 bases. Germline-derived CDR1 and CDR2 are SGHTA and FQGNSA. The CDR3 runs 15 residues. The CDR3, as DNA: TGTGCCAGCAGCTTAACAGGGGGAAGCAATCAGCCCCAGCACTTT. It is translated as CASSLTGGSNQPQHF.

The V and J genes are TRBV18 and TRBJ1-2; 9 nucleotides agree with TRBD1. Trimming removed 3 bases from V and 6 bases from J; junction bases left unmatched: 5. The CDR3 is made up of 14 amino acids. Germline CDR1 and CDR2: KGHSH and LQKENI. The CDR3 reads CASSPRDRANGYTF. CDR3 nucleotide sequence: TGTGCCAGCTCACCCCGGGACAGGGCTAATGGCTACACCTTC.

V usage is TRBV20-1 and J usage is TRBJ1-1, with D hard to call. The CDR3 runs 12 residues. Germline lookup yields CDR1 DFQATT and CDR2 SNEGSKA (reference sequence). V was pared by 3 bases and J by 4 bases, with 9 bases between. CDR3 bases: TGCAGTGCTAGTACTTTCCGCACTGAAGCTTTCTTT. This encodes CSASTFRTEAFF.

J is TRBJ2-1 and V is TRBV30; 7 nucleotides agree with TRBD2. This CDR3 contains 12 residues. Germline values: CDR1 GTSNPN, CDR2 SVGIG (reference sequence). V lost 5 bases, J lost 6 bases, and 4 bases stayed unmatched. CDR3 DNA sequence: TGTGCCTGGTCTTGGGGGGGCAATGAGCAGTTCTTC. This gives the protein CAWSWGGNEQFF. Based on the CDR3 plus reference TRBV30 and TRBJ2-1, the full variable domain is SQTIHQWPATLVQPVGSPLSLECTVEGTSNPNLYWYRQAAGRGLQLLFYSVGIGQISSEVPQNLSASRPQDRQFILSSKKLLLSDSGFYLCAWSWGGNEQFFGPGTRLTVL.

This clone appeared a few times. The rearrangement links TRBV4-1 to TRBJ1-3; 9 positions match TRBD1. Trimming removed 2 bases from V and 1 base from J; junction bases left unmatched: 6. There are 17 residues in the CDR3. Germline assignment: CDR1 MGHRA and CDR2 YSYEKL. The CDR3 reads CASSQLRDRVSGNTIYF. In DNA form, the CDR3 reads TGCGCCAGCAGCCAACTCCGGGACAGGGTATCTGGAAACACCATATATTTT.

This clone occurred once. V is TRBV7-8 and J is TRBJ2-1, with TRBD2 identical over 9 bases. The germline gives CDR1 SGHVS, CDR2 FQNEAQ. Trimming at V came to 1 base and at J to 2 bases, leaving 6 bases not matched to a gene. The length of the CDR3 is 17 residues. DNA for the CDR3: TGTGCCAGCAGCTTAGGCGGTTCTAGCGGGACCTACAATGAGCAGTTCTTC. Amino acid sequence: CASSLGGSSGTYNEQFF.

V usage is TRBV7-2 and J usage is TRBJ1-1, with 8 positions matching TRBD1. CDR1 SGHTA and CDR2 FQGNSA come from the germline V gene. Trimming cost V 3 bases and J 1 base; bases outside gene matches: 7. The CDR3 has 16 residues. CDR3 residues: CASSFRPGTGNTEAFF. The CDR3 DNA reads TGTGCCAGCAGCTTCCGTCCCGGGACAGGGAACACTGAAGCTTTCTTT.

This rearrangement joins TRBV21-1 to TRBJ2-7; the table calls TRBD1, which could not be checked here. TRBV21-1 is noted as a pseudogene. This CDR3 has 13 residues. The CDR3 is CAGPWDRSYEQYF. In nucleotides, the CDR3 is TGTGCCGGACCCTGGGACAGATCCTACGAGCAGTACTTC.

This rearrangement joins TRBV6-5 to TRBJ1-5; D gene ambiguous. The CDR3 has 14 residues. The V end lost 5 bases, the J end lost 1 base, and 9 bases lay between the germline ends. Per the germline V gene, CDR1 is MNHEY and CDR2 is SVGAGI. The CDR3 loop is CASSTTRSNQPQHF. The CDR3 coding sequence is TGTGCCAGCAGTACGACAAGGAGCAATCAGCCCCAGCATTTT.

V gene TRBV9 combines with J gene TRBJ1-1; D is undetermined. The CDR3 sequence is 13 residues long. V was shortened by 5 bases and J by 6 bases, with 14 bases between the two germline ends. The V gene's germline CDR1 is SGDLS and CDR2 YYNGEE. In DNA, the CDR3 is TGTGCCAGCAGTGCCACAGTGGCAGCTGAAGCTTTCTTT. Its translation: CASSATVAAEAFF.

The chain has TRBV19 and TRBJ2-1; D unresolved. V was clipped by 1 base and J by 10 bases, with 17 bases between them. Germline V lookup: CDR1 LNHDA, CDR2 SQIVND (reference sequence). The CDR3 extends over 15 amino acids. The CDR3 loop is CASSIVVRQEQEQFF. In DNA form, the CDR3 reads TGTGCCAGTAGTATAGTCGTCCGGCAGGAACAGGAGCAGTTCTTC.

The chain joins TRBV6-5 to TRBJ1-5; D not resolved. The CDR3 is made up of 15 amino acids. Germline V gives CDR1 MNHEY, CDR2 SVGAGI. V was clipped by 2 bases and J by 1 base, with 9 bases between them. CDR3 in DNA: TGTGCCAGCAGTTACGGGCCTGGGAGCAATCAGCCCCAGCATTTT. Amino acids: CASSYGPGSNQPQHF.

The chain has TRBV5-1 and TRBJ2-5; 7 bases agree with TRBD2. Germline V CDR1 and CDR2: SGHRS, YFSETQ. This CDR3 region has 15 residues. J lost 5 bases, V lost 2 bases, and 9 bases had no gene match. CDR3 sequence (DNA): TGCGCCAGCAGCTTAAGCGGGGCGAGTGTGGAGACCCAGTACTTC. Translating gives CASSLSGASVETQYF.

This sequence joins TRBV9 and TRBJ2-3, with 7 bases that match TRBD1. The germline V gene encodes CDR1 SGDLS and CDR2 YYNGEE. The CDR3 length is 14 residues. Trimming at V came to 4 bases and at J to 4 bases, leaving 6 bases not matched to a gene. The CDR3 nucleotides are TGTGCCAGCAGCTTTACCGGGACAGCAGATACGCAGTATTTT. Translating it yields CASSFTGTADTQYF.

The chain carries TRBV19 and TRBJ2-1; TRBD1 agrees at 8 bases. This CDR3 region has 12 residues. From germline, CDR1 is LNHDA and CDR2 SQIVND (reference sequence). Unmatched junction bases numbered 9, after V lost 5 bases and J lost 15 bases. CDR3 nucleotides: TGTGCCAGTAGTCCGCGGACAGGGAATCTGTTCTTC. As protein: CASSPRTGNLFF.

Only a few counts were recorded for this clone. The CDR3 coding sequence is TGTGCCAGCAGCCAAGGGACTAGCGGGGGACCAGATACGCAGTATTTT. Its protein is CASSQGTSGGPDTQYF. This chain joins TRBV4-2 and TRBJ2-3; 13 bases are a match to TRBD2. V trimming: 1 base; J trimming: 4 bases; junction bases outside the gene matches: 2. CDR1 and CDR2 (germline): LGHNA, YNFKEQ. The CDR3 totals 16 residues.

The V gene is TRBV7-2, the J gene TRBJ2-5, with D perhaps TRBD1 (6 bases). The CDR3 runs 14 residues. Trimming pared 3 bases from V and 3 bases from J, leaving 11 bases between. Germline CDR1 SGHTA, CDR2 FQGNSA. For the CDR3, the DNA is TGTGCCAGCAGCTTGCAGACAGGAGAAGAGACCCAGTACTTC. Residues: CASSLQTGEETQYF.

The V gene is TRBV5-1, the J gene TRBJ2-3, with D possibly being TRBD2 (7 bases). Trimming took 5 bases from V and 2 from J, leaving 12 bases between them. Germline values: CDR1 SGHRS, CDR2 YFSETQ. This CDR3 is 14 amino acids long. CDR3 in DNA: TGCGCCAGCAGTAACGGGGGGCCCACAGATACGCAGTATTTT. This translates into CASSNGGPTDTQYF. The whole variable domain, remainder taken from reference TRBV5-1 and TRBJ2-3, is KAGVTQTPRYLIKTRGQQVTLSCSPISGHRSVSWYQQTPGQGLQFLFEYFSETQRNKGNFPGRFSGRQFSNSRSEMNVSTLELGDSALYLCASSNGGPTDTQYFGPGTRLTVL.